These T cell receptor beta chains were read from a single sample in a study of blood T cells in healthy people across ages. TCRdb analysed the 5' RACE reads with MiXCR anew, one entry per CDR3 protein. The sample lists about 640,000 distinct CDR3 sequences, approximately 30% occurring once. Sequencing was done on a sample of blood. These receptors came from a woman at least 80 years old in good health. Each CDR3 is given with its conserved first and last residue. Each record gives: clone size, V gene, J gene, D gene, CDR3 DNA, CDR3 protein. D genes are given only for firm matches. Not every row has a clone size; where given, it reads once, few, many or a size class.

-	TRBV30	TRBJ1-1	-	TGTGCCTGGAGGGACGACAGATTCGGCCCTGAAGCTTTCTTT	CAWRDDRFGPEAFF
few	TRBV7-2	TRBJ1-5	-	TGTGCCAGCAGCTTAGGGGGTTCGGGTGTGCCCCAGCATTTT	CASSLGGSGVPQHF
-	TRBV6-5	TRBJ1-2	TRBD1	TGTGCCAGCTCAGGGGGTAGCGTTGACTATGGCTACACCTTC	CASSGGSVDYGYTF
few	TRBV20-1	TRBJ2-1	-	TGCAGTACTAGAGTTACAGTCTCCTACGAGCAGTTCTTC	CSTRVTVSYEQFF
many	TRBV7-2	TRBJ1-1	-	TGTGCCAGCAGCTTATTACACCAGAACACTGAAGCTTTCTTT	CASSLLHQNTEAFF
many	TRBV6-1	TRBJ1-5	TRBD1	TGTGCCAGCACCAGACCGGGACAGGGGAATCAGCCCCAGCATTTT	CASTRPGQGNQPQHF
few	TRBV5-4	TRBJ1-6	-	TGTGCCAGCAGCCCTGGACCAGTCGGGGGATTCTCCTATAATTCACCCCTCCACTTT	CASSPGPVGGFSYNSPLHF
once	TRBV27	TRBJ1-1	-	TGTGCCGGCAGTTTATCGGTCACAGGGACCACTGAAGCTTTCTTT	CAGSLSVTGTTEAFF
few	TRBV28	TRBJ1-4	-	TGTGCCAGCAGTTCCCTCGCGGGGGGCCCGGCTGGAAAACTGTTTTTT	CASSSLAGGPAGKLFF
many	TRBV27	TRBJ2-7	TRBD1	TGTGCCAGCAGCTTACGGGACAGGGGGCCCTACGAGCAGTACTTC	CASSLRDRGPYEQYF
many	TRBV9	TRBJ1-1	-	TGTGCCAGCAGCGTAGCCGGGAACACTGAAGCTTTCTTT	CASSVAGNTEAFF
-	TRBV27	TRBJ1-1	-	TGTGCCAGCAGCAATTTGGGCTTGAACACTGAAGCTTTCTTT	CASSNLGLNTEAFF
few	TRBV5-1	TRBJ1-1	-	TGCGCCAGCAGTAACGGATACCCGGGGTCCTCTCAGGTGAACACTGAAGCTTTCTTT	CASSNGYPGSSQVNTEAFF
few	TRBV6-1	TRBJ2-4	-	TGTGCCAGCAGTGAAGCCTGGGGGTCGCAAAACATTCAGTACTTC	CASSEAWGSQNIQYF
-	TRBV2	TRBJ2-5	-	TGTGCCAGCGTGCTGCAGGGGCTACCATACAATGAGCAGTACTTC	CASVLQGLPYNEQYF
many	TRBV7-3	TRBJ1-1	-	TGTGCCAGCAGCTTAACTGGAACGGGCACTGAAGCTTTCTTT	CASSLTGTGTEAFF
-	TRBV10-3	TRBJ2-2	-	TGTGCCATCAGTGGGGCAGATTTTTACACCGGGGAGCTGTTTTTT	CAISGADFYTGELFF
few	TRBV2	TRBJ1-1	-	TGTGCCAGCAGTGAAACTCGGCAGCCGAACACTGAAGCTTTCTTT	CASSETRQPNTEAFF
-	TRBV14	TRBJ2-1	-	TGTGCCTGCAGCCAAGTAGTAATTTCCTACAATGAGCAGTTCTTC	CACSQVVISYNEQFF
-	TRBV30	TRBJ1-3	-	TGTGCCTGGGCCGGGGGGGGAGAATGGAACACCATATATTTT	CAWAGGGEWNTIYF
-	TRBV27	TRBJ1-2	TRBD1	TGTGCCAGCAGTACCGGGACAGGAGTTAACTATGGCTACACCTTC	CASSTGTGVNYGYTF
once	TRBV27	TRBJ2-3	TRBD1	TGTGCCAGCAGTTTGCCCCTGACACAGGGGGTCAGAGATACGCAGTATTTT	CASSLPLTQGVRDTQYF
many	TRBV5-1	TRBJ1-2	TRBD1	TGCGCCAGCAGCGAAGTACTGGGGGACAGGGGCGGCTACACCTTC	CASSEVLGDRGGYTF
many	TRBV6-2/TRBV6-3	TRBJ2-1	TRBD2	TGTGCCAGCATAACTAGCGGGGGTGGCAATGAGCAGTTCTTC	CASITSGGGNEQFF
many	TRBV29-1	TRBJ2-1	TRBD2	TGCAGCGCGACACTAGCGGGGGGGCCGCGGGAGCAGTTCTTC	CSATLAGGPREQFF
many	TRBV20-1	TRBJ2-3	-	TGCAGTGCTAAAGCGGTGGGGGGAACAGATACGCAGTATTTT	CSAKAVGGTDTQYF
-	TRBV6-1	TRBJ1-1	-	TGTGCCAGCAGTGAAGACGTACTGCAGCGCCACACTGAAGCTTTCTTT	CASSEDVLQRHTEAFF
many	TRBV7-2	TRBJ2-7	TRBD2	TGTGCCAGCAGCTTAGCGTCCCTAGCGGGGGGCTCCTACGAGCAGTACTTC	CASSLASLAGGSYEQYF
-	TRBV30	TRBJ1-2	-	TGTGCCTGGCTACAGGGAGGCGGCTATGGCTACACCTTC	CAWLQGGGYGYTF
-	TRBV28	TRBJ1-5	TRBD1	TGTGCCAGCAGTCCGTGGACAGGGGGCGTCAATCAGCCCCAGCATTTT	CASSPWTGGVNQPQHF
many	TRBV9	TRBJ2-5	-	TGTGCCAGCAGCGTAGGTGTCGCAGGGGCGGAGACCCAGTACTTC	CASSVGVAGAETQYF
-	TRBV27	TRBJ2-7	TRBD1	TGTGCCAGCAGTTTTTACACAGGGGAAGGTTACGAGCAGTACTTC	CASSFYTGEGYEQYF
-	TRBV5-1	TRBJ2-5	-	TGCGCCAGCAGCTTGGCCGGAGGGGGGGCCTACAATGAGCAGTACTTC	CASSLAGGGAYNEQYF
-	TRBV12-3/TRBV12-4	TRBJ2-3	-	TGTGCCAGCAGTGCAGGGGGGTCCGCAGATGCGGAGTATTTT	CASSAGGSADAEYF